This T cell receptor (beta chain) originates from a study of T cell repertoires in cytomegalovirus infection. On the study more broadly: Recently identified HLA-C-restricted CMV epitopes and well-studied HLA-B-restricted CMV epitopes were used by the study. Signatures in public TCR beta sequences pointed to both CMV infection and matching HLA type.

The germline V gene has CDR1 MDHEN and CDR2 SYDVKM. The CDR3 loop spans 13 amino acids. Deletions cut 7 bases from V and 0 bases from J, with 10 bases between. In this sample, this clonotype turned up a few times. Its target is unknown. Study-wide points: HLA-C-restricted CMV-specific TCR beta clonotypes prevailed in the ex vivo response.

Each CDR3 protein gets one entry after TCRdb re-called the reads with MiXCR. Among over 250,000 distinct CDR3 sequences listed, 22% were seen once. The chain couples TRBV28 to TRBJ2-7, with D maybe TRBD2 (5 bases). The source is a human donor in good health (CMV status not recorded). Some clones in this sample may be carry-over from other donors' samples. The source material was cultured PBMCs, sampled from culture after CMV antigen stimulation. As DNA, the CDR3 is TGTGCCAGCACTAGCTTGAACTCCTACGAGCAGTACTTC. Protein sequence: CASTSLNSYEQYF. The full variable domain, rest sourced from reference TRBV28 and TRBJ2-7, is DVKVTQSSRYLVKRTGEKVFLECVQDMDHENMFWYRQDPGLGLRLIYFSYDVKMKEKGDIPEGYSVSREKKERFSLILESASTNQTSMYLCASTSLNSYEQYFGPGTRLTVT.